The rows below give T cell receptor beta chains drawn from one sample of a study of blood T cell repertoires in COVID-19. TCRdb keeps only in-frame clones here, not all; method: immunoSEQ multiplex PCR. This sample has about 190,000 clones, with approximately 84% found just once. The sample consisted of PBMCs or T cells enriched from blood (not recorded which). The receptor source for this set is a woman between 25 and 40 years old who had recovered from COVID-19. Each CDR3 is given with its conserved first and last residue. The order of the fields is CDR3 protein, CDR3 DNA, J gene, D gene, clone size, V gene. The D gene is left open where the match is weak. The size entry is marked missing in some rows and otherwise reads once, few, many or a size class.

CASSLQGARTEAFF | TGCGCCAGCAGCTTGCAGGGGGCACGAACTGAAGCTTTCTTT | TRBJ1-1 | TRBD1 | - | TRBV5-1
CATSGQGYGYTF | TGTGCCACCAGTGGACAGGGCTATGGCTACACCTTC | TRBJ1-2 | TRBD1 | - | TRBV24-1
CASSLGRGSGNTIYF | TGTGCCAGCAGCTTAGGCAGAGGCTCTGGAAACACCATATATTTT | TRBJ1-3 | - | - | TRBV7-8
CSVARDRGSQHTF | TGCAGCGTTGCCCGGGACAGGGGATCCCAGCACACCTTC | TRBJ1-2 | TRBD1 | - | TRBV29-1
CASSQRGLDYGYTF | TGTGCCAGCAGCCAAAGGGGGCTCGACTATGGCTACACCTTC | TRBJ1-2 | TRBD1 | - | TRBV3-1/TRBV3-2
CASSWGGRQLTGELFF | TGTGCCAGCAGTTGGGGGGGAAGGCAGCTCACCGGGGAGCTGTTTTTT | TRBJ2-2 | TRBD2 | - | TRBV28
CASSEALGDNQPQHF | TGTGCCAGCAGTGAAGCGCTAGGGGACAATCAGCCCCAGCATTTT | TRBJ1-5 | - | - | TRBV6-1
CASSLGDRAGNTIYF | TGTGCCAGCAGCCTGGGGGACAGGGCTGGAAACACCATATATTTT | TRBJ1-3 | TRBD1 | - | TRBV28
CASSLGRGPAYEQYF | TGTGCCAGCAGCTTAGGCAGGGGGCCCGCCTACGAGCAGTACTTC | TRBJ2-7 | TRBD1 | - | TRBV7-8
CASSAIRTQGREQYF | TGCGCCAGCAGTGCAATCCGTACACAGGGTAGGGAGCAGTACTTC | TRBJ2-7 | - | - | TRBV10-2
CASSERLYQPQHF | TGTGCCAGCAGTGAAAGACTTTATCAGCCCCAGCATTTT | TRBJ1-5 | - | - | TRBV2
CASSIGVAEAFF | TGCGCCAGCAGTATAGGGGTAGCTGAAGCTTTCTTT | TRBJ1-1 | - | - | TRBV5-1
CASSLGQGTYGYTF | TGTGCCAGCAGCTTGGGACAGGGGACGTATGGCTACACCTTC | TRBJ1-2 | TRBD1 | - | TRBV5-6
CASSNDRGQPQHF | TGTGCCAGTAGTAACGACAGGGGGCAGCCCCAGCATTTT | TRBJ1-5 | TRBD1 | - | TRBV19
CASSLFWAGNSPLHF | TGTGCCAGCAGCTTGTTCTGGGCAGGGAATTCACCCCTCCACTTT | TRBJ1-6 | - | - | TRBV5-8
CASSLWSGEQSGYTF | TGTGCCAGCAGTTTATGGTCAGGGGAGCAATCTGGCTACACCTTC | TRBJ1-2 | - | - | TRBV28
CSAAPSLEQYF | TGCAGTGCAGCCCCCTCTCTTGAGCAGTACTTC | TRBJ2-7 | - | - | TRBV20-1
CASRPEGPTEAFF | TGTGCCAGCAGGCCCGAGGGCCCCACTGAAGCTTTCTTT | TRBJ1-1 | - | - | TRBV6-5
CASSQLAGFITGELFF | TGCGCCAGCAGCCAACTAGCGGGATTCATCACCGGGGAGCTGTTTTTT | TRBJ2-2 | TRBD2 | - | TRBV4-1
CAGGGGTGNYGYTF | TGTGCCGGGGGGGGCGGGACAGGCAACTATGGCTACACCTTC | TRBJ1-2 | TRBD1 | - | TRBV2
CSVKQGNQPQHF | TGCAGCGTTAAGCAGGGCAATCAGCCCCAGCATTTT | TRBJ1-5 | - | - | TRBV29-1
CASSLAREAGELFF | TGTGCCAGCAGCTTAGCGAGGGAGGCCGGGGAGCTGTTTTTT | TRBJ2-2 | - | - | TRBV7-9
CASSPGGSGYTF | TGTGCCAGCAGTCCAGGGGGCTCTGGCTACACCTTC | TRBJ1-2 | TRBD1 | - | TRBV12-3/TRBV12-4
CASSPGQRSLKNYGYTF | TGTGCCAGCAGCCCCGGACAGCGAAGTCTAAAGAACTATGGCTACACCTTC | TRBJ1-2 | - | - | TRBV25-1
CASSPTGGAYEKLFF | TGTGCCAGTAGCCCTACAGGGGGCGCTTATGAAAAACTGTTTTTT | TRBJ1-4 | TRBD1 | - | TRBV19
CASSPGLAGVYNEQFF | TGCGCCAGCAGCCCGGGACTAGCGGGGGTCTACAATGAGCAGTTCTTC | TRBJ2-1 | TRBD2 | - | TRBV5-1
CASSEQGKGQPQHF | TGTGCCAGCAGTGAACAGGGAAAGGGTCAGCCCCAGCATTTT | TRBJ1-5 | - | - | TRBV6-4
CASSRQGKSEQFF | TGTGCCAGCAGTCGACAGGGTAAAAGTGAGCAGTTCTTC | TRBJ2-1 | TRBD1 | - | TRBV5-6
CASRITGYNEQFF | TGTGCCAGTAGGATAACAGGATACAATGAGCAGTTCTTC | TRBJ2-1 | - | - | TRBV19
CASSQGLLAGGNTDTQYF | TGTGCCAGCAGCCAAGGCTTGCTAGCGGGAGGAAACACAGATACGCAGTATTTT | TRBJ2-3 | TRBD2 | - | TRBV4-2
CASSQQGWVSSYNEQFF | TGTGCCAGCAGCCAGCAGGGGTGGGTGAGCTCCTACAATGAGCAGTTCTTC | TRBJ2-1 | - | - | TRBV3-1/TRBV3-2
CASAGITATGELFF | TGCGCCAGCGCGGGAATCACAGCGACCGGGGAGCTGTTTTTT | TRBJ2-2 | - | once | TRBV10-1
CASGFGTTYSSYNEQFF | TGTGCCAGCGGCTTTGGGACTACCTACAGCTCCTACAATGAGCAGTTCTTC | TRBJ2-1 | TRBD2 | - | TRBV27
CASSQDGRAQGEKLFF | TGTGCCAGCAGCCAAGACGGAAGGGCCCAGGGAGAAAAACTGTTTTTT | TRBJ1-4 | - | few | TRBV3-1/TRBV3-2
CASSMPTLMNTEAFF | TGTGCCAGTAGTATGCCAACATTGATGAACACTGAAGCTTTCTTT | TRBJ1-1 | - | few | TRBV19
CASSLGMTTPTYNEQFF | TGTGCCAGCAGCCTAGGTATGACTACCCCAACCTACAATGAGCAGTTCTTC | TRBJ2-1 | - | - | TRBV9
CASSLQGLNTGELFF | TGTGCCAGCTCCCTACAGGGTTTGAACACCGGGGAGCTGTTTTTT | TRBJ2-2 | - | - | TRBV18
CASSLDPGGPGTGELFF | TGTGCCAGCAGCTTGGACCCGGGGGGGCCGGGCACCGGGGAGCTGTTTTTT | TRBJ2-2 | TRBD2 | - | TRBV5-4
CASSFTRSSDTQYF | TGTGCCAGCAGCTTCACCCGAAGCTCCGATACGCAGTATTTT | TRBJ2-3 | - | - | TRBV9
CSASATSPRSYEQYF | TGCAGTGCTAGTGCCACTAGCCCCCGGTCCTACGAGCAGTACTTC | TRBJ2-7 | - | once | TRBV20-1
CASRRENNSPLHF | TGTGCCAGCAGGAGGGAGAATAATTCACCCCTCCACTTT | TRBJ1-6 | - | - | TRBV6-4
CSVLEYSNQPQHF | TGCAGCGTCTTAGAGTATAGCAATCAGCCCCAGCATTTT | TRBJ1-5 | - | - | TRBV29-1
CASSSLYSGNTIYF | TGTGCCAGCAGCTCCCTCTACTCTGGAAACACCATATATTTT | TRBJ1-3 | - | once | TRBV11-2
CASRPSRGANEQFF | TGTGCCAGCAGACCAAGTCGCGGGGCGAATGAGCAGTTCTTC | TRBJ2-1 | - | - | TRBV11-2
CASSQVSNNQPQHF | TGCGCCAGCAGCCAAGTTAGCAACAATCAGCCCCAGCATTTT | TRBJ1-5 | - | - | TRBV4-1
CASSLEGGAIYEQYF | TGCGCCAGCAGCTTGGAAGGGGGGGCGATCTACGAGCAGTACTTC | TRBJ2-7 | - | - | TRBV5-1
CASSLVSSDSGYTF | TGTGCCAGCAGCTTAGTTTCGTCAGATTCCGGCTACACCTTC | TRBJ1-2 | - | - | TRBV7-2
CASSGGVWETQYF | TGCGCCAGCAGCGGCGGAGTTTGGGAGACCCAGTACTTC | TRBJ2-5 | - | - | TRBV5-1
CASTPSGTGYGYTF | TGTGCCAGCACACCAAGTGGGACAGGCTATGGCTACACCTTC | TRBJ1-2 | TRBD1 | - | TRBV7-2
CASSPARGLEETQYF | TGTGCCAGCAGCCCCGCCAGGGGGCTCGAAGAGACCCAGTACTTC | TRBJ2-5 | TRBD1 | - | TRBV7-3